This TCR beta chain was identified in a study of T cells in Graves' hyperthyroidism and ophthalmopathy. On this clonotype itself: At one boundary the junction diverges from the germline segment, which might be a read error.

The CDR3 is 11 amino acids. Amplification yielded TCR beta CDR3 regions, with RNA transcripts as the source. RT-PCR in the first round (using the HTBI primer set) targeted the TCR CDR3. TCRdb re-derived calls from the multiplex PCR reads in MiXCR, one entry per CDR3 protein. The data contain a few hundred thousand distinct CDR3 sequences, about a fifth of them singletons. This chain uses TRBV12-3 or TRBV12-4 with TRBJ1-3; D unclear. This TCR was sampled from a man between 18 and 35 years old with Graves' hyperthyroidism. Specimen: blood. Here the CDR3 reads CAISHGNTIYF. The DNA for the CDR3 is TGTGCCATCAGTCACGGGAACACCATATATTTT.